This T cell receptor (beta chain) is from a study of neurological immune-mediated disorders. The table lists this clonotype with many counts. Germline values: CDR1 SGDLS, CDR2 YYNGEE. The CDR3 runs 14 residues. The ends were cut back, 2 bases at V and 0 bases at J, with 9 bases in the middle. TCRdb independently ran MiXCR on the 5' RACE reads; one entry per CDR3 protein. The repertoire holds roughly 24,000 distinct CDR3 sequences, with about an eighth as singletons. The sequence was collected from a woman in her sixties with HTLV-1-associated myelopathy (HAM/TSP). Specimen: PBMCs. The chain combines TRBV9 with TRBJ2-7, with D hard to call. The DNA for the CDR3 is TGTGCCAGCAGCGTCGTTGCGAGCTCCTACGAGCAGTACTTC. It translates to CASSVVASSYEQYF.